Following are 10 T cell receptor beta chains from one sample sequenced in a study of shared clonotypes between healthy human individuals. The table came from immunoSEQ multiplex PCR; TCRdb's copy has only in-frame clones and leaves some out. The sample contains 110,000 or so clones, approximately 70% of which appear only once. The sequenced sample consisted of memory CD8+ T cells sorted from blood. Subset in this sample: CD45RO+ cells pooled with CCR7-negative TemRA cells. The origin of the receptors is a woman in her thirties in good health.

CDR3 amino acids: CASSPLGGLIDEQYF. The DNA of the CDR3 is TGTGCCAGCAGTCCCCTGGGGGGGTTGATCGACGAGCAGTACTTC. This chain links TRBV2 with TRBJ2-7; 7 bases are a match to TRBD2. J gave up 5 bases and V 5 bases, and 12 bases lay outside the gene matches. The CDR3 loop spans 15 amino acids. CDR1 is SNHLY, CDR2 FYNNEI, per germline.

This chain joins TRBV6-4 and TRBJ2-1, with 9 bases identical to TRBD2. This CDR3 spans 15 amino acids. Losses at the gene ends were 4 bases for V and 6 bases for J; bases not matched to a gene: 7. Per germline, CDR1 MRHNA and CDR2 SNTAGT. CDR3 DNA sequence: TGTGCCAGCAGTGCCATGGCGGGAGGGTCCAATGAGCAGTTCTTC. It yields the protein CASSAMAGGSNEQFF.

The J gene is TRBJ2-5, the V gene TRBV11-2; weak D call: TRBD2 (6 bases). V lost 4 bases and J lost 5, with 14 bases in between. The CDR3 runs 14 residues. Germline CDR1 SGHAT, CDR2 FQNNGV. CDR3 sequence (DNA): TGTGCCAGCAGCTCGACTAGGACGAAGGAGACCCAGTACTTC. Protein product: CASSSTRTKETQYF.

The chain couples TRBV11-2 to TRBJ1-1; D unclear. The CDR3 consists of 13 residues. Deletions cut 3 bases from V and 7 bases from J, with 12 bases between. Per the germline V gene, CDR1 is SGHAT and CDR2 is FQNNGV. This CDR3 is CASSFDAGFEAFF. The CDR3 DNA follows: TGTGCCAGCAGCTTCGACGCGGGATTTGAAGCTTTCTTT.

This rearrangement joins TRBV28 to TRBJ1-4; D ambiguous. The length of the CDR3 is 13 residues. In germline, CDR1 is MDHEN, CDR2 SYDVKM. The V and J ends lost 10 bases and 5 bases respectively, with 14 bases between them. The CDR3 DNA reads TGTGCCACCATCGACCGAAGCAATGAAAAACTGTTTTTT. This gives the protein CATIDRSNEKLFF.

In DNA form, the CDR3 reads TGTGCCAGCAGGATAGGCAGGGCGGACAATGAGCAGTTCTTC. Translation gives CASRIGRADNEQFF. This rearrangement joins TRBV2 to TRBJ2-1; D perhaps matches TRBD1 (5 bases). The CDR3 is 14 residues long. V was shortened by 6 bases and J by 5 bases, with 14 bases between the two germline ends. CDR1 SNHLY and CDR2 FYNNEI come from the germline V gene.

This clone was counted a few times. The CDR3 DNA sequence: TGTGCCAGCAGTGAGGGGGGAGCCGGGGCCTACGAGCAGTACTTC. It encodes CASSEGGAGAYEQYF. The genes are TRBV6-1 and TRBJ2-7; weak D call: TRBD2 (6 bases). The CDR3 has 15 amino acids. Between the trimmed V and J ends, which lost 3 bases and 2 bases, there was a span of 14 bases. From germline, CDR1 is MNHNS and CDR2 SASEGT.

The V call is TRBV6-4, the J call TRBJ2-2; TRBD2 aligns across 8 bases. The CDR3 totals 14 residues. Germline V gives CDR1 MRHNA, CDR2 SNTAGT. V gave up 8 bases and J gave up 5 bases; unmatched junction bases: 7. DNA of the CDR3: TGTGCCAGCGCGAGCGGGAGAGATACCGGGGAGCTGTTTTTT. It specifies CASASGRDTGELFF.

The chain carries TRBV9 and TRBJ2-7; 10 bases agree with TRBD2. With V trimmed by 0 bases and J by 4 bases, 7 bases remained unmatched. The CDR3 has 16 amino acids. The germline V gene encodes CDR1 SGDLS and CDR2 YYNGEE. The chain's CDR3 is CASSVGASGSPYEQYF. The CDR3, as DNA: TGTGCCAGCAGCGTAGGGGCTAGCGGGAGTCCATACGAGCAGTACTTC.

This sequence joins TRBV6-6 and TRBJ2-5; 10 nucleotides match TRBD2. CDR1 is MNHNY, CDR2 SVGAGI, per germline (reference sequence). The trim removed 2 bases at V and 4 bases at J, leaving 7 bases unmatched. CDR3 length: 16 amino acids. The DNA for the CDR3 is TGTGCCAGCAGTTACCCCACTAGCGGGGCGCGAGAGACCCAGTACTTC. Encoded protein: CASSYPTSGARETQYF.